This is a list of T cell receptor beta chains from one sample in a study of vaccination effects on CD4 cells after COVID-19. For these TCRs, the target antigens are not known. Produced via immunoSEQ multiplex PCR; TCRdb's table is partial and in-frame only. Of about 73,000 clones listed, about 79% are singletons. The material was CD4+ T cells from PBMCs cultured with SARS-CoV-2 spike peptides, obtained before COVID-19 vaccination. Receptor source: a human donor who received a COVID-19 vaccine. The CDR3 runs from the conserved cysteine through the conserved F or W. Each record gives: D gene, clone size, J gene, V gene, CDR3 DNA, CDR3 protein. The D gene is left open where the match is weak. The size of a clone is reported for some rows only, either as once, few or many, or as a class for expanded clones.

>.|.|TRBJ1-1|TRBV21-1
.
CASPPLWGQGNTEAFF
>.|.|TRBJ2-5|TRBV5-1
TGCGCCAGCAGCCCGGCGACAGGAGGGGAGACCCAGTACTTC
CASSPATGGETQYF
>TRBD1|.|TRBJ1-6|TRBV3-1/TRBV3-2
TGTGCCAGCAGTCGAACGACAGGGGGCAATTCACCCCTCCACTTT
CASSRTTGGNSPLHF
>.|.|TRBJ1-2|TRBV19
TGTGCCAGTACCACGGGGACAATGGGTTACTATGGCTACACCTTC
CASTTGTMGYYGYTF
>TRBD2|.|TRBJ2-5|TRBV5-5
TGTGCCAGCAGCCCAAGACGGGGGGACCAAGAGACCCAGTACTTC
CASSPRRGDQETQYF
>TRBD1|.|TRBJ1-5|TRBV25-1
TGTGCCAGCACATCCGGGACAGGGACTCAGCCCCAGCATTTT
CASTSGTGTQPQHF
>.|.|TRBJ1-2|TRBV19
TGTGCCAGTAGTTTAGGGGGGAGTAACTATGGCTACACCTTC
CASSLGGSNYGYTF
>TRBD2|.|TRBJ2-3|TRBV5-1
TGCGCCAGCAGCTTTAGCGGGGGGTCAGATACGCAGTATTTT
CASSFSGGSDTQYF
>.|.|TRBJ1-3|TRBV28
TGTGCCAGCAGTTTAACCCTCCGCTCTGGAAACACCATATATTTT
CASSLTLRSGNTIYF
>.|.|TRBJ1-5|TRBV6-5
TGTGCCAGCAGTTACTCACGGGATAGACAGCAGCATTTT
CASSYSRDRQQHF
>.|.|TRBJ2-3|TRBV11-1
TGTGCCAGCAGCTCGGCCTGGGGGCGGGGGACAGATACGCAGTATTTT
CASSSAWGRGTDTQYF
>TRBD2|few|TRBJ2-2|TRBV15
TGTGCCACCAGTCCCCTGGGAGGGCGCGGGTTCACCGGGGAGCTGTTTTTT
CATSPLGGRGFTGELFF
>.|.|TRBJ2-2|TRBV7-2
TGTGCCAGCAGCACGAGGACGTCCAGTAGGGAGCTGTTTTTT
CASSTRTSSRELFF
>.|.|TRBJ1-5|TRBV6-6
TGTGCCAGCAGTTGGATGAGCAATCAGCCCCAGCATTTT
CASSWMSNQPQHF
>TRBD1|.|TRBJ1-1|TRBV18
TGTGCCAGCTCACCACAGGGGACAGGGGGCCCTGAAGCTTTCTTT
CASSPQGTGGPEAFF
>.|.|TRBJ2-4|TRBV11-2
TGTGCCAGCAGCCTACGGGACAGCGGGACGGTGATTCAGTACTTC
CASSLRDSGTVIQYF
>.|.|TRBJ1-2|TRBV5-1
TGCGCCAGCAGGGTGGCGGGGAACTCTAACTATGGCTACACCTTC
CASRVAGNSNYGYTF
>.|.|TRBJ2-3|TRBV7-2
TGTGCCAGCAGCCCGGGGGCGGGTCGGGGGGACGCAGATACGCAGTATTTT
CASSPGAGRGDADTQYF
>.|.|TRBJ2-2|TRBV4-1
TGCGCCAGCAGCCAAGAAACCGGGGAGCTGTTTTTT
CASSQETGELFF
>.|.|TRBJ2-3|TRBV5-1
TGCGCCAGCAGCTCCCTTTTGATCGGCACAGATACGCAGTATTTT
CASSSLLIGTDTQYF
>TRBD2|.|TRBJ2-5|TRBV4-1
TGCGCCAGCAGCCAAGCAGGGACTAGATGGGAGACCCAGTACTTC
CASSQAGTRWETQYF
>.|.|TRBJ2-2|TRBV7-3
TGTGCCAGCACCTTGAGGGGGGGAACCGGGGAGCTGTTTTTT
CASTLRGGTGELFF
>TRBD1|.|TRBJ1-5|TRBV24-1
TGTGCCACCAGTGACGTAACAGGGGGCAATCAGCCCCAGCATTTT
CATSDVTGGNQPQHF
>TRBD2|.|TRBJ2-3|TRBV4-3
TGCGCCAGCAGCCGGACGGGGGGAAGCACAGATACGCAGTATTTT
CASSRTGGSTDTQYF
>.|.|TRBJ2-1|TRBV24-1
TGTGCCACCAGTGACCGCCCTAGGAACGGCGCTAACATCTACAATGAGCAGTTCTTC
CATSDRPRNGANIYNEQFF
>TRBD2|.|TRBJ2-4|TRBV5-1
TGCGCCAGCAGCTTCGGGACTAGCGGAACTCTAGCCAAAAACATTCAGTACTTC
CASSFGTSGTLAKNIQYF
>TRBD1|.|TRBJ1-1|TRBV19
TGTGCCAGTAGTGAAAGGTGGACAGGGTGGGACACTGAAGCTTTCTTT
CASSERWTGWDTEAFF
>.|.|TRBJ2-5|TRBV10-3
TGTGCCATCAGTGTAGGGGGGGCTGCAGAGACCCAGTACTTC
CAISVGGAAETQYF
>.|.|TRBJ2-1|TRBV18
TGTGCCAGCTCACCGGGACATCCCTTCTACAATGAGCAGTTCTTC
CASSPGHPFYNEQFF
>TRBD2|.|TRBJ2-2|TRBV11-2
TGTGCCAGCAGCTTGAGGGCTAGCGGGGGCCTTAACACCGGGGAGCTGTTTTTT
CASSLRASGGLNTGELFF
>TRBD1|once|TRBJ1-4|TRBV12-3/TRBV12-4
TGTGCCAGCAGAGGGACAGGGAATGAAAAACTGTTTTTT
CASRGTGNEKLFF
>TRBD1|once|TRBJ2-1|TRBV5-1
TGCGCCAGCAGCCCGGGACAGAACAATGAGCAGTTCTTC
CASSPGQNNEQFF
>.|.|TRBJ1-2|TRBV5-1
TGCGCCAGCAGCTTGGATGGGGGCGGCTATGGCTACACCTTC
CASSLDGGGYGYTF
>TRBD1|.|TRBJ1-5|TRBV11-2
TGTGCCAGCAGCCTGGGACAGGGGGGAAATCAGCCCCAGCATTTT
CASSLGQGGNQPQHF
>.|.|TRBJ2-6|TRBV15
TGTGCCACCAGCGGGGGGACGGGATTCTCTGGGGCCAACGTCCTGACTTTC
CATSGGTGFSGANVLTF
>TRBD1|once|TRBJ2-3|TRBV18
TGTGCCAGCTCAAACCGACAGGGAAGCACAGATACGCAGTATTTT
CASSNRQGSTDTQYF
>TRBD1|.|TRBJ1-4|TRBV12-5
TGTGCTAGTGGTTTGGTACCGACAGGGGCGTCCGGCGGAAAACTGTTTTTT
CASGLVPTGASGGKLFF
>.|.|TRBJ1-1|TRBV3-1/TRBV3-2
TGTGCCAGCAGCCAAGCGGGGGGTATGAACACTGAAGCTTTCTTT
CASSQAGGMNTEAFF
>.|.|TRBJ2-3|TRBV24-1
TGTGCCACCAGTGCGGTTCCGACAGATACGCAGTATTTT
CATSAVPTDTQYF
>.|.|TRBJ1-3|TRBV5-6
TGTGCCAGCAGCATAACAGATTCTGGAAACACCATATATTTT
CASSITDSGNTIYF
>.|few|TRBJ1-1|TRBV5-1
TGCGCCAGCAGCCAGACTAGGACAGCCGTACAGAACACTGAAGCTTTCTTT
CASSQTRTAVQNTEAFF
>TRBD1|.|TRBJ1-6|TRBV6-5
TGTGCCAGCGGCGACAGGGTATTTTCTAATTCACCCCTCCACTTT
CASGDRVFSNSPLHF
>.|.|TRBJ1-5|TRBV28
TGTGCCAGCAGCCCACTTAAGGGGCCGGTTCAGCCCCAGCATTTT
CASSPLKGPVQPQHF
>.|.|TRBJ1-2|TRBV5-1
TGCGCCAGCAGGGACACAGGAAACGTAGGCTACACCTTC
CASRDTGNVGYTF
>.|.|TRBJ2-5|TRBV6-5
TGTGCCAGCAGTTACTCTCGGGGTCACGGACAAGAGACCCAGTACTTC
CASSYSRGHGQETQYF
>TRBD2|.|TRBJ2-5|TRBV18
TGTGCCAGCTCACCAACTAGCGGGGGTGAGACCCAGTACTTC
CASSPTSGGETQYF
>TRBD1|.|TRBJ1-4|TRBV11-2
TGTGCCAGCAGTCGAGACAGGGGGAATGAAAAACTGTTTTTT
CASSRDRGNEKLFF
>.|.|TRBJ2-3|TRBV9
TGTGCCAGCAGCGTAGTTGGGGGGAGCACAGATACGCAGTATTTT
CASSVVGGSTDTQYF
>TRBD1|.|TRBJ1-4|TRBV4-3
TGCGCCAGCAGCCAGACAGGGACTGGCGAAAAACTGTTTTTT
CASSQTGTGEKLFF
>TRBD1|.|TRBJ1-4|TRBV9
TGTGCCAGCAGCGTGACAGGGGTTAATGAAAAACTGTTTTTT
CASSVTGVNEKLFF
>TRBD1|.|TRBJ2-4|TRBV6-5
TGTGCCAGCAGTTACTCGGGACAGGGGGCCCAAAACATTCAGTACTTC
CASSYSGQGAQNIQYF
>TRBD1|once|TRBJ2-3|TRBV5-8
TGTGCCAGCAGACGGGACAGGGACACAGATACGCAGTATTTT
CASRRDRDTDTQYF
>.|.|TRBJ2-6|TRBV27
TGTGCCAGCAGGGATTCTGGGGCCAACGTCCTGACTTTC
CASRDSGANVLTF
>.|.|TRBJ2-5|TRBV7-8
TGTGCCAGCAGCTTAGATGTGCAGGGGAGGGAGACCCAGTACTTC
CASSLDVQGRETQYF
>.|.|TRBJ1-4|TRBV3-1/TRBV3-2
TGTGCCAGCAGCCGCCGACCTCCCGAAAAACTGTTTTTT
CASSRRPPEKLFF
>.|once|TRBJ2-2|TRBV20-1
TGCAGTGCTTCAAGGTCCCCGGGGCTGTTTTTT
CSASRSPGLFF
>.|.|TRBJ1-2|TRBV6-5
TGTGCCAGCAGTTCTCTCTCGCAGGGTAGTGGCTACACCTTC
CASSSLSQGSGYTF
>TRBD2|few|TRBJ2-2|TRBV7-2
TGTGCCAGCAGCTTTCGGACTAGCGACACCGGGGAGCTGTTTTTT
CASSFRTSDTGELFF
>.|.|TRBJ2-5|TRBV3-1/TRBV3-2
TGTGCCAGCAGCCGGGGAAGTATGTGGGGGGAGACCCAGTACTTC
CASSRGSMWGETQYF